This note documents a single T cell receptor beta chain sequence. Antigen: not known. It was with 60 Vbeta and 13 Jbeta primers that the PCR ran. Original data processing: A later analysis tallied 80 million or so unique TCR beta chains, around 12 million of them shared. TCRdb keeps only in-frame clones here, not all; method: immunoSEQ multiplex PCR. V and J calls and clone size follow that table, whereas D and trimming were derived from the DNA. This table holds 100,000 to 140,000 clones, 82% found once. J lost 4 bases, V lost 6 bases, and 8 bases had no gene match. CDR3 size: 15 residues. CDR1 is ENHRY and CDR2 is SYGVKD in the germline V gene. Likely unrecorded immune exposures existed in these nominally healthy donors. These data belong to a study of cytomegalovirus exposure and HLA in healthy donors. About the study: In an early release, HLA-typed donors contributed approximately 80 million unique TCR sequences.

General observations from the study: Productive status was seen about 87% or about 30% of the time for most TCR beta V segments in an earlier analysis.

The sequence was obtained from a man aged 25 to 45 in good health and CMV-seropositive. Input material: PBMCs. The chain recombines TRBV10-3 with TRBJ2-1, with 8 bases matching TRBD2. CDR3 DNA sequence: TGTGCCATCAGCCCACTAGCGGCTTTTTACAATGAGCAGTTCTTC. This codes for CAISPLAAFYNEQFF.